This T cell receptor beta chain was documented in a study of OX40 agonist ivuxolimab in advanced cancers. Study context: Patients assigned to dose escalation were diagnosed with hepatocellular carcinoma, melanoma, renal cell or head and neck cancer.

Profiled with immunoSEQ multiplex PCR; TCRdb holds only in-frame clones, not every one. Here the sample spans roughly 67,000 clones, 90% to 95% being singletons. This CDR3 region has 12 residues. V was cut by 5 bases and J by 5 bases, with 13 bases left in between. Germline V CDR1 and CDR2: SQVTM, ANQGSEA. The TCR was taken from an adult with an advanced solid tumor such as melanoma, head and neck, liver or kidney cancer. The input for sequencing was CD4+ or CD8+ T cells sorted from blood, taken in a trial of the OX40 agonist ivuxolimab. This rearrangement joins TRBV29-1 to TRBJ2-7, with D possibly TRBD2 on 5 matching bases. CDR3 DNA: TGCAGCGTTACGACTGTCGGGGACGAGCAGTACTTC. Its translation is CSVTTVGDEQYF.